This entry describes one TCR beta chain. This sample stems from a study of control samples from healthy donors and cancer patients. The table came from immunoSEQ multiplex PCR; TCRdb's copy has only in-frame clones and leaves some out. Seen here are 75,000 to 80,000 clones, under 90% observed once, and the top ten hold roughly a tenth. V trimming: 0 bases; J trimming: 6 bases; junction bases outside the gene matches: 4. Germline CDR1 is LGHNA and CDR2 is YSLEER. The CDR3 totals 15 residues. The chain has TRBV4-3 and TRBJ2-2; 7 nucleotides match TRBD1. This clonotype was obtained from a woman in her forties or fifties with colorectal cancer. Sample: PBMCs. The CDR3 is CASSQDLQGAGELFF. The CDR3 bases are TGCGCCAGCAGCCAAGATCTGCAGGGGGCCGGGGAGCTGTTTTTT.